This TCR beta chain was identified during a study of neurological immune-mediated disorders. Broader study findings: HTLV-1-associated myelopathy had the most TCR clonal expansion, while multiple sclerosis had the least, a level that fell below healthy controls.

Synthesis of cDNA was performed by 5'RACE using 10-nucleotide random UMIs. From the 5' RACE reads, TCRdb called clonotypes with MiXCR, one entry per CDR3 protein. The sample consists of 50,000 or so distinct CDR3 sequences, more than 9.5% of them appearing once. This clonotype was found many times. Its matching antigen is unknown. V shed 0 bases and J shed 4 bases, with 10 bases lying between them. The CDR3 runs to 15 residues. Germline CDR1 is LGHNA and CDR2 is YSLEER. The sequence was obtained from a man aged 60-69 years in good health. The sequenced sample was PBMCs. The chain couples TRBV4-3 to TRBJ1-5, with no clear D. The CDR3 region has the DNA TGCGCCAGCAGCCAAGAAGGCGGCAGAAATCAGCCCCAGCATTTT. Translation gives CASSQEGGRNQPQHF.